This T cell receptor beta chain was profiled in a study of identical twins. This clonotype was seen only a few times. TCRdb itself ran the 5' RACE reads through MiXCR, one entry per CDR3 protein. The sample lists around 530,000 distinct CDR3 sequences, 13% to 15% seen once, with less than 0.5% in the top ten. V lost 2 bases and J 2 bases, leaving 8 bases between the germline ends. The CDR3 has 14 residues. Germline V gene data show CDR1 as MGHDK and CDR2 as SYGVNS. The sample was also linked to a second study, of yellow fever vaccine responses in identical twins.

V is TRBV25-1 and J is TRBJ2-3, with a tentative D call TRBD2 (6 bases). This TCR came from a woman between 18 and 29 years old in good health. The material sequenced was CD4+ T cells sorted from blood. Here the CDR3 DNA reads TGTGCCAGCAGTGAAGGGGGGACCACAGATACGCAGTATTTT. Protein sequence: CASSEGGTTDTQYF.